This T cell receptor (beta chain) was obtained from a study of blood T cell repertoires in COVID-19. The germline V gene has CDR1 SGHTS and CDR2 YDEGEE. V was clipped by 0 bases and J by 0 bases, with 19 bases between them. The CDR3 length is 18 residues. The repertoire was sequenced with immunoSEQ multiplex PCR; TCRdb's copy has only in-frame clones and lacks some. The sample comprises hundreds of thousands of clones, 88% of which are singletons, and about 0.7% rests with the top ten. The V call is TRBV5-8, the J call TRBJ2-7; a possible D gene is TRBD2 (5 bases). This clonotype originated in a human donor in a cohort sampled during active COVID-19. The sequencing sample was made of peripheral blood. The CDR3, as DNA: TGTGCCAGCAGCTTGGCCGGGAAGACACAACATAGCTCCTACGAGCAGTACTTC. The encoded protein is CASSLAGKTQHSSYEQYF.